This T cell receptor (beta chain) was identified in a study of cytomegalovirus exposure and HLA in healthy donors. V was pared by 10 bases and J by 2 bases, with 7 bases of the junction left unmatched. The CDR3 spans 14 residues. Per germline, CDR1 MGHRA and CDR2 YSYEKL. This clone was seen more than once but under ten times. No antigen is known for it. The study ran its PCR with 60 Vbeta and 13 Jbeta primers. Sequenced by immunoSEQ multiplex PCR; TCRdb stores in-frame clones only, minus some. The sample yields about 150,000 clones, roughly 79% seen once. Findings and caveats of the study: Later analysis demonstrated an association between a missense DCLRE1C variant and TCR beta V- and J-gene trimming.

Donors showed nominal health when sampled, although they likely had unrecorded immune exposures. The sample comprised PBMCs. The gene calls are TRBV4-1 and TRBJ2-1; 8 bases are shared with TRBD2. This clonotype was obtained from a woman between 40 and 55 years old in good health and CMV-seronegative. CDR3 amino acids: CATGGGVTYNEQFF. The CDR3 coding sequence is TGCGCCACGGGGGGGGGAGTCACCTACAATGAGCAGTTCTTC.